The 25 T cell receptor beta chains listed next were all sequenced from one sample in a study of technical replicates of blood from a few donors. Generated by immunoSEQ multiplex PCR, the TCRdb table keeps only in-frame clones and is missing some. This sample has approximately 65,000 clones, with more than 85% found just once. Sequenced sample: PBMCs. The receptors derive from a human donor in good health. Some clones in this sample may be carry-over from other donors' samples.

V gene TRBV5-6 combines with J gene TRBJ1-2; D is undetermined. The CDR3 is 14 amino acids. Trimming stripped 5 bases from V and 4 bases from J, with 15 bases between. CDR1 and CDR2 from the germline V gene are SGHDT and YYEEEE. The CDR3 here is CASRPRGTVYGYTF. In DNA, the CDR3 is TGTGCCAGCAGACCCCGGGGAACTGTCTATGGCTACACCTTC.

The chain employs TRBV7-9 and TRBJ1-2; no reliable D call. Germline CDR1 reads SEHNR; CDR2 reads FQNEAQ (reference sequence). The CDR3 sequence is 16 residues long. V dropped 0 bases and J dropped 0 bases, with 11 bases sitting between them. CDR3 DNA: TGTGCCAGCAGCTTAGCGGCGGCTTCCCCTAACTATGGCTACACCTTC. This translates into CASSLAAASPNYGYTF.

The rearrangement links TRBV2 to TRBJ2-2; a possible D gene is TRBD1 (5 bases). V was clipped by 2 bases and J by 4 bases, with 17 bases between them. This CDR3 region has 17 residues. The germline gives CDR1 SNHLY, CDR2 FYNNEI. The CDR3 nucleotides read TGTGCCAGCAGTGAACAGGGCCCCCTTTGGGGCACCGGGGAGCTGTTTTTT. Translation: CASSEQGPLWGTGELFF.

This chain uses TRBV27 with TRBJ1-3; 8 bases fit TRBD1. The CDR3 is 14 residues long. Germline CDR1 reads MNHEY; CDR2 reads SMNVEV (reference sequence). The trim removed 6 bases at V and 0 bases at J, leaving 1 base unmatched. The CDR3 is CASSTGGSGNTIYF. CDR3 DNA: TGTGCCAGCAGCACAGGGGGCTCTGGAAACACCATATATTTT.

This chain links TRBV30 with TRBJ1-2; a weak D match, TRBD1 (5 bases). Per germline, CDR1 GTSNPN and CDR2 SVGIG (reference sequence). Trimming pared 4 bases from V and 6 bases from J, leaving 21 bases between. The CDR3 covers 15 residues. Here the CDR3 reads CAWTTSGGKTHGYTF. The CDR3 coding sequence is TGTGCCTGGACTACCTCGGGGGGAAAGACTCATGGCTACACCTTC.

DNA for the CDR3: TGTGCCAGCAGATCAGGGTGGGGACAGGGGGCGAGTGGCTACACCTTC. Translation gives CASRSGWGQGASGYTF. The chain carries TRBV27 and TRBJ1-2, with 12 bases matching TRBD1. J was trimmed by 7 bases and V by 6 bases; bases with no gene match: 12. This CDR3 comprises 16 residues. Germline V gives CDR1 MNHEY, CDR2 SMNVEV (reference sequence).

This chain uses TRBV19 with TRBJ2-2; 7 bases line up with TRBD1. Germline V gene sequence: CDR1 LNHDA, CDR2 SQIVND (reference sequence). With V trimmed by 3 bases and J by 6 bases, 16 bases remained unmatched. There are 18 residues in the CDR3. CDR3 bases: TGTGCCAGTAGTATCTACAGGGGATATCCGGGATCCGCCGGGGAGCTGTTTTTT. Residues: CASSIYRGYPGSAGELFF.

The chain uses TRBV5-6 and TRBJ2-1, with D perhaps matching TRBD2 (7 bases). V was trimmed by 2 bases and J by 7 bases, leaving 10 bases between them. CDR1 is SGHDT and CDR2 is YYEEEE in the germline V gene. CDR3 size: 13 residues. In DNA form, the CDR3 reads TGTGCCAGCAGCTTAAGGGGGGGGAATGAGCAGTTCTTC. This encodes CASSLRGGNEQFF.

In its sample, this clone was seen a few times. The CDR3 coding sequence is TGTGCCAGCAGTGGGTTGGAGAGGACAGACACTGAAGCTTTCTTT. This sequence encodes CASSGLERTDTEAFF. The chain joins TRBV2 to TRBJ1-1; D may be TRBD1 (6 bases). V dropped 4 bases and J dropped 3 bases, with 15 bases sitting between them. The CDR3 is 15 residues long. Germline CDR1 reads SNHLY; CDR2 reads FYNNEI.

The genes are TRBV7-8 and TRBJ2-7, with TRBD2 as a possible D gene (5 bases). The V end was cut by 4 bases, the J end by 0 bases, with 16 bases between. CDR3 length equals 16 residues. CDR1 and CDR2 from the germline V gene are SGHVS and FQNEAQ. This CDR3 is CASSSAMAGISYEQYF. CDR3 DNA: TGTGCCAGCAGCTCGGCCATGGCGGGTATCTCCTACGAGCAGTACTTC.

The CDR3 DNA sequence: TGTGCCAGTAGAAGGGACAGTATCTATGGCTACACCTTC. Translated, it gives CASRRDSIYGYTF. The rearrangement uses TRBV19 and TRBJ1-2; 7 bases align to TRBD1. CDR1 is LNHDA, CDR2 SQIVND, per germline (reference sequence). This CDR3 comprises 13 residues. V was clipped by 6 bases and J by 4 bases; unmatched bases: 5. The full variable domain, with the rest looked up from reference TRBV19 and TRBJ1-2, is DGGITQSPKYLFRKEGQNVTLSCEQNLNHDAMYWYRQDPGQGLRLIYYSQIVNDFQKGDIAEGYSVSREKKESFPLTVTSAQKNPTAFYLCASRRDSIYGYTFGSGTRLTVV.

This chain connects TRBV6-1 to TRBJ2-2, with D possibly matching TRBD1 (5 bases). The CDR3 has 18 residues. The V end lost 4 bases, the J end lost 6 bases, and 24 bases lay between the germline ends. Looked up from germline, CDR1 is MNHNS and CDR2 is SASEGT. The CDR3 loop reads CASSGAVTWGRDAGELFF. Here the CDR3 DNA reads TGTGCCAGCAGTGGCGCTGTGACGTGGGGCAGGGATGCCGGGGAGCTGTTTTTT.

CDR3 DNA sequence: TGTGCCATCAAAGCCGGGGGTGGAGGCTACGAGCAGTACTTC. Amino acid sequence: CAIKAGGGGYEQYF. The chain combines TRBV10-3 with TRBJ2-7; D possibly corresponds to TRBD2 (6 bases). The V gene's germline CDR1 is ENHRY and CDR2 SYGVKD. Deletions cut 7 bases from V and 3 bases from J, with 16 bases between. CDR3 size: 14 residues.

V and J are TRBV10-3 and TRBJ2-1, with 14 bases matching TRBD2. The CDR3 covers 14 residues. V trimming: 6 bases; J trimming: 8 bases; junction bases outside the gene matches: 3. Germline V gene sequence: CDR1 ENHRY, CDR2 SYGVKD. The CDR3: CAISGTSGGYEQFF. The CDR3, as DNA: TGTGCCATCAGCGGGACTAGCGGGGGCTATGAGCAGTTCTTC.

The chain couples TRBV7-6 to TRBJ2-3; 7 bases match TRBD2. Germline lookup yields CDR1 SGHVS and CDR2 FNYEAQ. V lost 4 bases, J lost 3 bases, and 16 bases stayed unmatched. CDR3 size: 18 residues. As DNA, the CDR3 is TGTGCCAGCAGCTCCCAGGTCCCAGCTAGCGGCCTGACAGATACGCAGTATTTT. Translating it yields CASSSQVPASGLTDTQYF.

This clone was counted a single time. The V call is TRBV7-2, the J call TRBJ2-1; 8 bases map to TRBD1. The CDR3 extends over 13 amino acids. V dropped 5 bases and J dropped 4; count of bases not matched to a gene: 1. Germline CDR1 and CDR2: SGHTA and FQGNSA. The CDR3 DNA sequence: TGTGCCAGCAGCGGACAGGGATACAATGAGCAGTTCTTC. Translating it yields CASSGQGYNEQFF.

In DNA form, the CDR3 reads TGCGCCAGCAGACCAAGCCCTTCCAGGGAAGACTATGGCTACACCTTC. Residues: CASRPSPSREDYGYTF. The chain uses TRBV4-1 and TRBJ1-2, with D maybe TRBD1 (5 bases). This CDR3 is 16 amino acids long. The V end lost 6 bases, the J end lost 3 bases, and 20 bases lay between the germline ends. Germline CDR1 is MGHRA and CDR2 is YSYEKL.

This clone was picked up a small number of times. The chain uses TRBV4-1 and TRBJ2-1, with D hard to call. V was trimmed by 4 bases and J by 0 bases, leaving 13 bases between them. The CDR3 runs to 16 residues. In germline, CDR1 is MGHRA, CDR2 YSYEKL. For the CDR3, the DNA is TGCGCCAGCAGCCCGCCGGGTCATAGCTCCTACAATGAGCAGTTCTTC. Its protein product is CASSPPGHSSYNEQFF.

The chain has TRBV2 and TRBJ1-2; D remains ambiguous. The CDR3 length is 12 residues. From germline, CDR1 is SNHLY and CDR2 FYNNEI. V gave up 5 bases and J gave up 5 bases, with 9 bases separating them. CDR3 protein: CASSLSGYGYTF. Written as DNA, the CDR3 is TGTGCCAGCAGTCTTTCGGGGTATGGCTACACCTTC.

J is TRBJ1-6 and V is TRBV4-1; 8 nucleotides line up with TRBD1. V lost 1 base to trimming and J lost 7 bases; unmatched junction nucleotides: 6. The CDR3 spans 16 residues. CDR1 and CDR2 from the germline V gene are MGHRA and YSYEKL. The DNA of the CDR3 is TGCGCCAGCAGCCAAGTTTCCGGACAGGGAAATTCACCCCTCCACTTT. Protein: CASSQVSGQGNSPLHF.

This clone has just one count. The CDR3 is CASSPSGMAQYF. The CDR3 region has the DNA TGTGCCAGCAGCCCGAGCGGCATGGCGCAGTATTTT. The rearrangement uses TRBV7-9 and TRBJ2-3, with a possible D match to TRBD2 (5 bases). The CDR3 runs 12 residues. The ends were cut back, 5 bases at V and 10 bases at J, with 13 bases in the middle. The germline V gene encodes CDR1 SEHNR and CDR2 FQNEAQ (reference sequence).

The chain joins TRBV9 to TRBJ1-3; D is ambiguous. The CDR3 is 14 amino acids. CDR1 SGDLS and CDR2 YYNGEE come from the germline V gene. Trimming left V 3 bases short and J 0 bases short, with 7 bases between. The CDR3 DNA reads as TGTGCCAGCAGCGCCTCTTCCTCTGGAAACACCATATATTTT. Protein: CASSASSSGNTIYF.

This clone turned up a few times. The chain has TRBV29-1 and TRBJ1-2; possible D gene TRBD1, 6 bases. This CDR3 comprises 12 residues. The ends were cut back, 1 base at V and 8 bases at J, with 11 bases in the middle. The germline V gene encodes CDR1 SQVTM and CDR2 ANQGSEA. The CDR3, as DNA: TGCAGCGTTGAAGCCCAGGGGTTCGGCTACACCTTC. Translating gives CSVEAQGFGYTF.

The gene calls are TRBV19 and TRBJ1-5; tentatively, D is TRBD1 (6 bases). V lost 5 bases to trimming and J lost 5 bases, with 13 bases between them. The CDR3 extends over 14 amino acids. The germline gives CDR1 LNHDA, CDR2 SQIVND (reference sequence). The CDR3 loop is CASSEGRGYQPQHF. The CDR3 DNA sequence: TGTGCCAGTAGTGAGGGGAGGGGGTATCAGCCCCAGCATTTT.

V gene TRBV2 combines with J gene TRBJ2-1, with D possibly being TRBD2 (6 bases). The germline CDR1 and CDR2 sequences are SNHLY and FYNNEI. The CDR3 sequence is 14 residues long. V was shortened by 9 bases and J by 4 bases, with 16 bases between the two germline ends. DNA of the CDR3: TGTGCCAGTCTTAGGACTAAGACTTACAATGAGCAGTTCTTC. It codes for CASLRTKTYNEQFF.